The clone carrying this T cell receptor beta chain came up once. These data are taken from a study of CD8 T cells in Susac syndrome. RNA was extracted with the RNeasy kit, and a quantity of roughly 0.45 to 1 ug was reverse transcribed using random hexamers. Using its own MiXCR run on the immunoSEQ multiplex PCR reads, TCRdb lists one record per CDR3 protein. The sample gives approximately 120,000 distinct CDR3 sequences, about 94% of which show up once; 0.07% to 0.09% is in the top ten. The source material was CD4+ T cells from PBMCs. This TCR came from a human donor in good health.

The CDR3 DNA reads TGCGCCAGCAGCTTAGGAGTAACTAGCGGAGACTACGAGCAGTACTTC. It translates to CASSLGVTSGDYEQYF. The V call is TRBV5-1, the J call TRBJ2-7; 8 nucleotides align to TRBD2. With V trimmed by 2 bases and J by 3 bases, 10 bases remained unmatched. This CDR3 is built from 16 residues. Germline V gives CDR1 SGHRS, CDR2 YFSETQ.